These T cell receptor beta chains were read from a single sample in a study of T cells after posttransplantation cyclophosphamide. The protocol was immunoSEQ multiplex PCR, while the TCRdb copy is restricted to in-frame clones and leaves out a portion. The sample lists about 6,800 clones; around 94% were seen once. The specimen was CD8+ T cells sorted from blood, collected after allogeneic stem cell transplant with posttransplant cyclophosphamide. These receptors all come from a male patient aged 60-70 years who received an allogeneic stem cell transplant from a related donor and was CMV-positive. Some T cells may be graft donor cells. Each CDR3 is given with its conserved first and last residue.

v_gene	j_gene	CDR3aa
TRBV5-1	TRBJ2-3	CASSPWPASGGSTDTQYF
TRBV5-1	TRBJ2-7	CASSLAGGDYEQYF
TRBV19	TRBJ2-7	CASSSTDSSYEQYF
TRBV7-9	TRBJ1-3	CASSLGAQTSGNTIYF
TRBV28	TRBJ1-2	CASSLTGQGAHDHYGYTF
TRBV7-9	TRBJ2-7	CASSSSGTGGYEQYF
TRBV2	TRBJ1-2	CASSDVRDGYTF
TRBV30	TRBJ2-7	CAWSVLGLGAYEQYF
TRBV5-4	TRBJ1-3	CASSLEASGNTIYF
TRBV6-1	TRBJ1-1	CASSEPVRWTEAFF
TRBV5-1	TRBJ1-2	CASSLGTGYGYTF
TRBV27	TRBJ1-1	CASSSLFDMNTEAFF
TRBV15	TRBJ2-7	CATSREPHRASYEQYF
TRBV19	TRBJ1-6	CASRQSSYNSPLHF
TRBV4-3	TRBJ2-3	CASSQDLAGGPDTQYF
TRBV7-2	TRBJ2-7	CASSLGPGIYEQYF
TRBV19	TRBJ2-1	CASSLGTGGRDEQFF
TRBV6-5	TRBJ2-2	CASSWQFPGELFF
TRBV10-3	TRBJ1-6	CAISEQGNYNSPLHF
TRBV9	TRBJ2-7	CASSVDLAGGPGEQYF
TRBV7-8	TRBJ1-1	CASSLEGQGTEAFF
TRBV9	TRBJ2-3	CASSVEGPSTDTQYF
TRBV10-3	NA	CAISESALEQYF
TRBV19	TRBJ1-6	CASSTGENSPLHF
TRBV7-9	TRBJ1-3	CASSFSDVQIPRTGNTIYF
TRBV28	TRBJ2-7	CASSFRGVQDYEQYF
TRBV6-5	TRBJ1-2	CASSPGTGFGYTF
TRBV20-1	TRBJ2-7	CSASDYYEQYF
TRBV2	TRBJ2-7	CASSDIPRDRGYEQYF
TRBV27	TRBJ2-2	CASSLSGGLPTGELFF
TRBV5-4	TRBJ1-1	CASSFLIGGTEAFF
TRBV18	TRBJ1-4	CASSPTGLGNEKLFF
TRBV4-2	TRBJ2-1	CASSQEDGGVDEQFF
TRBV9	TRBJ2-7	CASSAQTGYEQYF
TRBV5-5	TRBJ1-2	CASSLGQGIAYGYTF
TRBV11-1	TRBJ1-1	CASRGPGTGATEAFF
TRBV6-5	TRBJ1-6	CASGPNDNSPLHF
TRBV7-9	TRBJ1-1	CASRQGRPEAFF
TRBV5-1	TRBJ1-5	CASSFEGNQPQHF
TRBV11-2	TRBJ2-2	CASSSDTGELFF
TRBV7-6	TRBJ1-1	CASSQDRDRGGTEAFF
TRBV5-5	TRBJ1-6	CASSPTYSSYNSPLHF
TRBV7-3	TRBJ2-1	CASSLGQDYNEQFF
TRBV7-3	TRBJ2-5	CASSPSGLFQETQYF
TRBV18	TRBJ2-1	CASSLLPPPRGEQFF
TRBV6-6	TRBJ2-1	CASSYGGGTEQFF
TRBV7-9	TRBJ2-5	CASSPLSGGAGAETQYF
TRBV29-1	TRBJ1-6	CSYRSSYNSPLHF
TRBV9	TRBJ2-6	CASMGGDSGANVPTF
TRBV27	TRBJ2-3	CASRLTGGYEGTDTQYF